This record concerns one T cell receptor beta chain sequence. Original analysis: Cell counts per sample came from amplifying reference gene primers. Assay used: immunoSEQ multiplex PCR; TCRdb lists only in-frame clones, some missing. That table furnishes V, J and clone size, whereas the DNA furnished D and trimming. The sample lists about 350,000 clones, about 93% seen once, with about 3.5% in the top ten. The data were taken from a study of blood T cell repertoires in COVID-19. V lost 0 bases to trimming and J lost 4 bases, with 16 bases between them. The CDR3 consists of 17 residues. Germline V gene lookup returns CDR1 MGHRA and CDR2 YSYEKL.

The sample comprised peripheral blood. The clonotype was recovered from a woman between 18 and 30 years old who had recovered from COVID-19. The rearrangement joins TRBV4-1 to TRBJ1-3, with D unclear. The CDR3 loop is CASSQDRGKVSGNTIYF. In nucleotides, the CDR3 is TGCGCCAGCAGCCAAGATCGGGGAAAAGTCTCCGGAAACACCATATATTTT.